A selection of T cell receptor beta chains follows, all from one sample in a study of blood T cell repertoires in COVID-19. Sequencing was performed with immunoSEQ multiplex PCR; in TCRdb, only in-frame clones are kept and a portion is missing. Here the sample spans about 120,000 clones, nearly 90% being singletons. Sequencing used peripheral blood. Receptors were obtained from a woman in her fifties or sixties with COVID-19, enrolled during active disease. CDR3s include the opening cysteine and the closing phenylalanine or tryptophan. Each record gives: clone size, J gene, D gene, V gene, CDR3 protein, CDR3 DNA. A D gene is named only where the DNA matches it firmly. Some rows mark clone size as missing; the rest say once, few, many or name a class of expanded clone.

abundance: -
j_gene: TRBJ2-5
d_gene: -
v_gene: TRBV7-6
CDR3aa: CASSLGRGGETYPYF
CDR3nt: TGTGCCAGCAGCTTAGGACGCGGGGGCGAAACCTATCCGTACTTC

abundance: -
j_gene: TRBJ2-1
d_gene: TRBD2
v_gene: TRBV6-5
CDR3aa: CASSSLRLAGGNEQFF
CDR3nt: TGTGCCAGCAGTTCACTCCGACTAGCGGGGGGTAATGAGCAGTTCTTC

abundance: -
j_gene: TRBJ1-5
d_gene: -
v_gene: TRBV5-5
CDR3aa: CASSLAGDQPQHF
CDR3nt: TGTGCCAGCAGCTTGGCCGGAGATCAGCCCCAGCATTTT

abundance: -
j_gene: TRBJ1-2
d_gene: -
v_gene: TRBV10-1
CDR3aa: CASSVDRGYTF
CDR3nt: TGCGCCAGCAGTGTAGACAGAGGCTACACCTTC

abundance: -
j_gene: TRBJ2-3
d_gene: -
v_gene: TRBV5-1
CDR3aa: CASSLNPSGDGGTDTQYF
CDR3nt: TGCGCCAGCAGCCTAAACCCATCGGGGGACGGGGGCACAGATACGCAGTATTTT

abundance: -
j_gene: TRBJ1-2
d_gene: -
v_gene: TRBV19
CDR3aa: CASSYEGSYGYTF
CDR3nt: TGTGCCAGTAGTTACGAGGGCTCCTATGGCTACACCTTC

abundance: few
j_gene: TRBJ2-7
d_gene: -
v_gene: TRBV6-5
CDR3aa: CASSSSPGYEQYF
CDR3nt: TGTGCCAGCAGTTCTAGCCCTGGGTACGAGCAGTACTTC

abundance: -
j_gene: TRBJ2-1
d_gene: -
v_gene: TRBV9
CDR3aa: CASSVTAGINNEQFF
CDR3nt: TGTGCCAGCAGCGTGACAGCAGGTATCAACAATGAGCAGTTCTTC

abundance: -
j_gene: TRBJ2-7
d_gene: TRBD1
v_gene: TRBV2
CDR3aa: CASIDRGPLEQYF
CDR3nt: TGTGCCAGCATTGACAGGGGTCCCCTCGAGCAGTACTTC

abundance: -
j_gene: TRBJ2-6
d_gene: -
v_gene: TRBV15
CDR3aa: CATSRSRSSGANVLTF
CDR3nt: TGTGCCACCAGCAGATCCCGGTCCTCTGGGGCCAACGTCCTGACTTTC

abundance: few
j_gene: TRBJ1-6
d_gene: TRBD1
v_gene: TRBV4-3
CDR3aa: CASSPDSQGLLLHF
CDR3nt: TGCGCCAGCAGCCCAGATTCACAGGGGCTGCTCCTCCACTTT

abundance: -
j_gene: TRBJ2-7
d_gene: -
v_gene: TRBV3-1/TRBV3-2
CDR3aa: CASSHSGGYEQYF
CDR3nt: TGTGCCAGCAGCCACTCCGGGGGCTACGAGCAGTACTTC

abundance: -
j_gene: TRBJ2-2
d_gene: TRBD1
v_gene: TRBV6-4
CDR3aa: CASSGTGNTGELFF
CDR3nt: TGTGCCAGCAGCGGGACAGGGAACACCGGGGAGCTGTTTTTT

abundance: -
j_gene: TRBJ1-2
d_gene: -
v_gene: TRBV20-1
CDR3aa: CSASRVDNYGYTF
CDR3nt: TGCAGTGCTAGTAGAGTTGATAACTATGGCTACACCTTC

abundance: -
j_gene: TRBJ2-7
d_gene: -
v_gene: TRBV6-5
CDR3aa: CASKIDSFYEQYF
CDR3nt: TGTGCCAGCAAAATAGACTCCTTCTACGAGCAGTACTTC

abundance: -
j_gene: TRBJ2-5
d_gene: TRBD1
v_gene: TRBV25-1
CDR3aa: CASSEKWTGKETQYF
CDR3nt: TGTGCCAGCAGTGAAAAATGGACAGGGAAAGAGACCCAGTACTTC

abundance: -
j_gene: TRBJ2-2
d_gene: TRBD1
v_gene: TRBV20-1
CDR3aa: CSASTTGYTGELFF
CDR3nt: TGCAGTGCTAGTACGACAGGGTACACCGGGGAGCTGTTTTTT

abundance: -
j_gene: TRBJ2-2
d_gene: -
v_gene: TRBV21-1
CDR3aa: CASNRDRPNTGELFF
CDR3nt: TGTGCCAGCAACAGGGACCGACCGAACACCGGGGAGCTGTTTTTT

abundance: few
j_gene: TRBJ1-1
d_gene: -
v_gene: TRBV3-1/TRBV3-2
CDR3aa: CASSRAANTEAFF
CDR3nt: TGTGCCAGCAGCCGGGCCGCGAACACTGAAGCTTTCTTT

abundance: few
j_gene: TRBJ1-3
d_gene: TRBD1
v_gene: TRBV19
CDR3aa: CASSFLDRVMGF
CDR3nt: TGTGCCAGTAGTTTCCTCGACAGGGTGATGGGTTTT

abundance: once
j_gene: TRBJ1-2
d_gene: TRBD1
v_gene: TRBV6-2/TRBV6-3
CDR3aa: CASSSGATGARSGYTF
CDR3nt: TGTGCCAGCAGTTCCGGTGCGACAGGGGCTAGGAGTGGCTACACCTTC

abundance: -
j_gene: TRBJ1-1
d_gene: -
v_gene: TRBV6-2/TRBV6-3
CDR3aa: CASSYSGRNTEAFF
CDR3nt: TGTGCCAGCAGTTACTCTGGCAGAAACACTGAAGCTTTCTTT

abundance: once
j_gene: TRBJ1-3
d_gene: -
v_gene: TRBV6-6
CDR3aa: CASSQPGALAGNTIYF
CDR3nt: TGTGCCAGCAGTCAGCCAGGGGCGCTGGCTGGAAACACCATATATTTT

abundance: once
j_gene: TRBJ1-1
d_gene: TRBD1
v_gene: TRBV18
CDR3aa: CASSPSQGMNTEAFF
CDR3nt: TGTGCCAGCTCACCGTCACAGGGGATGAACACTGAAGCTTTCTTT

abundance: -
j_gene: TRBJ1-2
d_gene: TRBD1
v_gene: TRBV6-5
CDR3aa: CASQTNGATGRF
CDR3nt: TGTGCCAGCCAAACGAATGGCGCGACAGGGCGCTTC

abundance: -
j_gene: TRBJ1-2
d_gene: -
v_gene: TRBV18
CDR3aa: CASSPFEGYGYTF
CDR3nt: TGTGCCAGCTCACCATTTGAGGGCTATGGCTACACCTTC